Below are 20 T cell receptor beta chains sequenced from a single sample in a study of OX40 agonist ivuxolimab in advanced cancers. Library generation was performed with the immunoSEQ multiplex PCR assay. TCRdb stores this immuneACCESS table with in-frame sequences only. Part of the clones is absent; in the studies checked, under half of the shortfall reflects unresolved V genes, and no reason is known for the rest. This sample gives 65,000 to 85,000 clones in total; around 80% of them show up just once. Of the sample, 2% to 2.5% falls within the top ten clones. The material sequenced was CD4+ or CD8+ T cells sorted from blood, taken in a trial of the OX40 agonist ivuxolimab. The receptors stem from an adult with an advanced solid tumor such as melanoma, head and neck, liver or kidney cancer.

This chain uses TRBV14 with TRBJ1-1, with D perhaps matching TRBD1 (6 bases). From germline, CDR1 is SGHDN and CDR2 FVKESK. Trimming cost V 4 bases and J 11 bases, with 23 bases left between them. There are 15 residues in the CDR3. CDR3 residues: CASSRIKQGSLKAFF. The CDR3 bases are TGTGCCAGCAGCCGTATAAAACAGGGTTCCTTGAAGGCTTTCTTT.

This chain connects TRBV6-6 to TRBJ1-2, with 8 bases identical to TRBD1. Germline values: CDR1 MNHNY, CDR2 SVGAGI (reference sequence). This CDR3 region has 13 residues. The V gene end was trimmed by 5 bases and the J gene end by 3 bases; junction bases not matched to a gene: 2. In DNA form, the CDR3 reads TGTGCCAGCAGTGGGACAGGAGACTATGGCTACACCTTC. Amino acid sequence: CASSGTGDYGYTF.

This clone appeared a few times. The CDR3 reads CASSGQGQRNTIYF. CDR3 sequence (DNA): TGTGCCAGTAGTGGACAGGGTCAGCGGAACACCATATATTTT. The chain carries TRBV19 and TRBJ1-3, with 8 bases aligning to TRBD1. The germline V gene has CDR1 LNHDA and CDR2 SQIVND (reference sequence). V was clipped by 5 bases and J by 7 bases; unmatched bases: 7. The length of the CDR3 is 14 residues.

This clone came up a few times. This sequence joins TRBV7-9 and TRBJ1-6; a weak D match, TRBD1 (5 bases). The V end was cut by 3 bases, the J end by 7 bases, with 10 bases between. The CDR3 sequence is 14 residues long. CDR1 and CDR2 from the germline V gene are SEHNR and FQNEAQ (reference sequence). The CDR3 region is CASSLGKGNSPLHF. The CDR3 region has the DNA TGTGCCAGCAGCTTGGGTAAGGGGAATTCACCCCTCCACTTT.

This chain uses TRBV9 with TRBJ1-3, with unresolved D. The CDR3 spans 14 residues. Germline CDR1 is SGDLS and CDR2 is YYNGEE. Trimming stripped 0 bases from V and 5 bases from J, with 9 bases between. The CDR3 is CASSVAGGRNTIYF. The CDR3 DNA reads as TGTGCCAGCAGCGTAGCTGGAGGGAGAAACACCATATATTTT.

This chain links TRBV10-3 with TRBJ1-2, with D possibly being TRBD1 (5 bases). CDR1 ENHRY and CDR2 SYGVKD come from the germline V gene. V lost 0 bases to trimming and J lost 0 bases, with 8 bases between them. The CDR3 contains 15 residues. CDR3 bases: TGTGCCATCAGTGAGTCGGGGCCCCCTAACTATGGCTACACCTTC. This gives the protein CAISESGPPNYGYTF.

V is TRBV10-3 and J is TRBJ2-3, with 14 bases lining up with TRBD2. The V segment lost 10 bases and the J segment 5 bases; nucleotides outside the gene matches: 2. Per germline, CDR1 ENHRY and CDR2 SYGVKD. The CDR3 is made up of 13 amino acids. The CDR3 region is CATGLAGGDTQYF. The CDR3 nucleotides are TGTGCCACCGGACTAGCGGGGGGAGATACGCAGTATTTT.

The CDR3 spells CASSRGQPLGSEQYF. The CDR3 nucleotides read TGTGCCAGCAGTCGGGGACAGCCGTTAGGGTCCGAGCAGTACTTC. The chain combines TRBV6-5 with TRBJ2-7, with 7 bases lining up with TRBD1. Per germline, CDR1 MNHEY and CDR2 SVGAGI. V lost 5 bases to trimming and J lost 6 bases; unmatched junction nucleotides: 13. The CDR3 extends over 15 amino acids.

The V gene is TRBV18, the J gene TRBJ2-7; D perhaps matches TRBD1 (6 bases). CDR1 KGHSH and CDR2 LQKENI come from the germline V gene. This CDR3 contains 13 residues. V was shortened by 2 bases and J by 10 bases, with 15 bases between the two germline ends. The CDR3 nucleotides are TGTGCCAGCTCACCATTAAAACAGGGCGTTCAGTACTTC. This encodes CASSPLKQGVQYF.

The chain is built from TRBV4-3 and TRBJ2-7; TRBD2 matches at 11 bases. The CDR3 has 14 amino acids. CDR1 LGHNA and CDR2 YSLEER come from the germline V gene. V was pared by 4 bases and J by 3 bases, with 2 bases of the junction left unmatched. The CDR3 is CASSLLAGGYEQYF. In nucleotides, the CDR3 is TGCGCCAGCAGCCTTCTAGCGGGAGGCTACGAGCAGTACTTC.

The V call is TRBV4-2, the J call TRBJ1-1; weak D call: TRBD1 (6 bases). The V end was cut by 0 bases, the J end by 5 bases, with 13 bases between. CDR1 and CDR2 (germline): LGHNA, YNFKEQ. The CDR3 is 15 amino acids. The DNA of the CDR3 is TGTGCCAGCAGCCAAGATGTGGGGGCGCTTACTGAAGCTTTCTTT. This codes for CASSQDVGALTEAFF.

The CDR3 nucleotides are TGTGCCAGCAGCTTAGGGGGACAGACCTCCTACGAGCAGTACTTC. This encodes CASSLGGQTSYEQYF. The chain carries TRBV7-2 and TRBJ2-7, with TRBD1 identical over 7 bases. Germline V lookup: CDR1 SGHTA, CDR2 FQGNSA. Unmatched junction bases numbered 3, after V lost 1 base and J lost 0 bases. The CDR3 covers 15 residues.

This clone was picked up a small number of times. This chain connects TRBV4-2 to TRBJ2-3; no reliable D call. V lost 1 base and J lost 0, with 8 bases in between. Germline assignment: CDR1 LGHNA and CDR2 YNFKEQ. This CDR3 has 15 residues. The CDR3 DNA reads TGTGCCAGCAGCCAAGCAGTCGGGAGCACAGATACGCAGTATTTT. Encoded protein: CASSQAVGSTDTQYF.

The chain links TRBV4-3 to TRBJ1-2, with a possible D match to TRBD1 (6 bases). The germline V gene encodes CDR1 LGHNA and CDR2 YSLEER. Trimming shortened V by 6 bases and J by 7 bases, and 24 bases separated the two germline ends. This CDR3 spans 16 amino acids. The chain's CDR3 is CASSKTGTGLDAGYTF. The CDR3, as DNA: TGCGCCAGCAGTAAAACCGGAACAGGGTTGGACGCTGGCTACACCTTC.

The chain combines TRBV5-1 with TRBJ1-1; D gene ambiguous. CDR3 length equals 12 residues. CDR1 SGHRS and CDR2 YFSETQ come from the germline V gene. V was pared by 3 bases and J by 6 bases, with 9 bases between. The CDR3 sequence: CASSSSGSEAFF. CDR3 nucleotide sequence: TGCGCCAGCAGCTCTTCCGGGTCTGAAGCTTTCTTT.

V usage is TRBV7-9 and J usage is TRBJ1-1; D remains ambiguous. Trimming took off 6 bases at V and 12 bases at J, with 5 bases between the two ends. The germline gives CDR1 SEHNR, CDR2 FQNEAQ (reference sequence). The CDR3 loop spans 8 amino acids. CDR3 bases: TGTGCCAGCAGAACGCCTTTCTTT. Translating gives CASRTPFF.

The V gene is TRBV7-3, the J gene TRBJ1-1; 10 nucleotides align to TRBD1. Germline trimming cut 5 bases from V and 8 bases from J; bases unmatched to any gene: 5. This CDR3 has 13 residues. The germline V gene encodes CDR1 SGHTA and CDR2 FQGTGA. The CDR3: CASSRTGGEEAFF. The CDR3 nucleotides read TGTGCCAGCAGCCGGACAGGGGGTGAAGAAGCTTTCTTT.

This chain links TRBV7-2 with TRBJ2-7; possibly TRBD1 or TRBD2 for D (5 bases each). Trimming left V 5 bases short and J 6 bases short, with 11 bases between. Germline V lookup: CDR1 SGHTA, CDR2 FQGNSA. The CDR3 is made up of 12 amino acids. CDR3 amino acids: CASSPGAGEQYF. As DNA, the CDR3 is TGTGCCAGCAGCCCCGGGGCGGGCGAGCAGTACTTC.

The V and J genes are TRBV7-9 and TRBJ2-7; 8 positions match TRBD1. The length of the CDR3 is 18 residues. V dropped 1 base and J dropped 2; count of bases not matched to a gene: 13. The V gene's germline CDR1 is SEHNR and CDR2 FQNEAQ (reference sequence). The CDR3 reads CASSLGSMRTGKTYEQYF. CDR3 bases: TGTGCCAGCAGCTTAGGGTCAATGAGGACAGGGAAAACCTACGAGCAGTACTTC.

This clone was found a few times. The rearrangement uses TRBV9 and TRBJ1-3; the D gene is possibly TRBD1 (5 bases). This CDR3 is 17 amino acids long. CDR1 and CDR2 from the germline V gene are SGDLS and YYNGEE. V lost 4 bases to trimming and J lost 0 bases, with 17 bases between them. The CDR3 region is CASSPGGRKLSGNTIYF. The CDR3 DNA is TGTGCCAGCAGCCCGGGGGGAAGAAAACTCTCTGGAAACACCATATATTTT. Together with reference TRBV9 and TRBJ1-3, the CDR3 gives the full variable domain: DSGVTQTPKHLITATGQRVTLRCSPRSGDLSVYWYQQSLDQGLQFLIQYYNGEERAKGNILERFSAQQFPDLHSELNLSSLELGDSALYFCASSPGGRKLSGNTIYFGEGSWLTVV.